The present T cell receptor beta chain was sequenced within a study of yellow fever vaccine responses in identical twins. V was shortened by 0 bases and J by 1 base, with 7 bases between the two germline ends. This CDR3 has 14 amino acids. CDR1 is MNHEY, CDR2 SVGAGI, per germline. General study results and limits: Twins' vaccine T cell responses were reported to seem partly convergent and partly personalized.

Each CDR3 protein is one row after TCRdb ran MiXCR on the RT-PCR reads. This sample has fewer than 5,000 distinct CDR3 sequences, with 73% found just once. Note on this clonotype: The target antigen is unknown.

The sequence derives from a woman aged 18-29 years who received the yellow fever vaccine. This chain links TRBV6-5 with TRBJ2-7; TRBD2 might be the D (6 bases). Here the sequenced sample was T cells from blood (PBMCs), unsorted or a sorted subset (not recorded which), taken before or after yellow fever vaccination (not recorded which). The CDR3 coding sequence is TGTGCCAGCAGTTACTCGGCGGGATCCTACGAGCAGTACTTC. Protein sequence: CASSYSAGSYEQYF.